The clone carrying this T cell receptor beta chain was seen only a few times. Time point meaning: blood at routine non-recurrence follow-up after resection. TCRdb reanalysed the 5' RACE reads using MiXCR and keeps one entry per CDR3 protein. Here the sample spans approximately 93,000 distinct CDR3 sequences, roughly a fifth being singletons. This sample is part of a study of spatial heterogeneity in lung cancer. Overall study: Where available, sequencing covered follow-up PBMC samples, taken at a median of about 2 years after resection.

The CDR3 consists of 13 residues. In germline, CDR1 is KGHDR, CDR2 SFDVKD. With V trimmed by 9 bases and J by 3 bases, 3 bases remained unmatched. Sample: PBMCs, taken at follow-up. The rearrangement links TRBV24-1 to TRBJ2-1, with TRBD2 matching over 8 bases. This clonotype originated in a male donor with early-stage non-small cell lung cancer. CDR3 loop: CATQTSDYNEQFF. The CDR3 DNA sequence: TGTGCCACCCAGACTAGCGACTACAATGAGCAGTTCTTC.